Listed here is a single TCR beta chain. Its target is unknown. The data were taken from a study of cytomegalovirus exposure and HLA in healthy donors. Across the study: Per a later analysis, the roughly 680 first-cohort and 95 to 150 validation repertoires shared one platform. General study results and limits: Through in vitro validation, three CMV-associated chains were shown to be specific for CMV antigens. The finding came from a later analysis; first-cohort TCR clusters tended to co-occur in the 95 to 150 validation repertoires.

The germline gives CDR1 LGHNA, CDR2 YNFKEQ. This CDR3 has 15 residues. J lost 3 bases, V lost 0 bases, and 3 bases had no gene match. The method was immunoSEQ multiplex PCR; TCRdb's version includes in-frame clones alone and lacks a portion of them. The sample holds 120,000 or so clones, about 96% seen once. The chain combines TRBV4-2 with TRBJ2-7; 9 nucleotides match TRBD2. This sequence was found in a man aged 18 to 29 in good health and CMV-seronegative. The sample comprised PBMCs. This CDR3 is CASSQEASGNYEQYF. CDR3 nucleotides: TGTGCCAGCAGCCAAGAGGCTAGCGGGAACTACGAGCAGTACTTC.